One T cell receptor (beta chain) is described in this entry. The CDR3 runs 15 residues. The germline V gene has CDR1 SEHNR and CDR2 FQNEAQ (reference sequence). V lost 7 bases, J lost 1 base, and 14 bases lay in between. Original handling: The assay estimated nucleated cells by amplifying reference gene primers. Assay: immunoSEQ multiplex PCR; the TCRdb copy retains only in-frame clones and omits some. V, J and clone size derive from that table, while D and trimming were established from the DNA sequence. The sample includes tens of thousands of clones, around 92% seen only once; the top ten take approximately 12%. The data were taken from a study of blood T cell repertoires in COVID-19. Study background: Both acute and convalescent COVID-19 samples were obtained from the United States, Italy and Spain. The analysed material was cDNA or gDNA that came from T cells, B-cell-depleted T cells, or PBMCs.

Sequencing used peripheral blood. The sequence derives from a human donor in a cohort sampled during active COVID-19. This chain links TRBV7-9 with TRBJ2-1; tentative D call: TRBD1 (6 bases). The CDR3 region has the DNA TGTGCCAGCACCCCCGGGACAACTTCCTACAATGAGCAGTTCTTC. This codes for CASTPGTTSYNEQFF.